What follows are 10 T cell receptor beta chains derived from one specimen sequenced in a study of T cells in Graves' hyperthyroidism and ophthalmopathy. Amplification targeted TCR beta CDR3 regions from RNA transcripts. The HTBI primer set was used in a first-round RT-PCR of the TCR CDR3. TCRdb re-called the multiplex PCR reads through MiXCR, storing one row per CDR3 protein. The sample consists of hundreds of thousands of distinct CDR3 sequences, around 26% of them appearing once. The sequencing input was blood. The receptors originated from a woman in her thirties or forties with Graves' ophthalmopathy.

This clonotype showed up just a few times. The V gene is TRBV12-3 or TRBV12-4, the J gene TRBJ1-1, with no clear D. V was shortened by 1 base and J by 6 bases, with 9 bases between the two germline ends. The CDR3 length is 13 residues. The CDR3 DNA sequence: TGTGCCAGCAGTTTAGTATCGGGTTCTGAAGCTTTCTTT. Its protein is CASSLVSGSEAFF.

This chain uses TRBV6-2 or TRBV6-3 with TRBJ2-2; no reliable D call. CDR1 is MNHEY, CDR2 SVGEGT, per germline. The ends were cut back, 2 bases at V and 1 base at J, with 8 bases in the middle. The CDR3 extends over 15 amino acids. Written as DNA, the CDR3 is TGTGCCAGCAGTTACGGGCTGGAGAACACCGGGGAGCTGTTTTTT. Its protein is CASSYGLENTGELFF.

In this sample, this clonotype turned up many times. The gene calls are TRBV6-5 and TRBJ2-7; D remains unclear. The CDR3 sequence is 11 residues long. Germline V lookup: CDR1 MNHEY, CDR2 SVGAGI. V was pared by 7 bases and J by 6 bases, with 10 bases between. This chain's CDR3 is CASTPGLEQYF. DNA for the CDR3: TGTGCCAGCACTCCCGGGCTCGAGCAGTACTTC.

This clonotype has ten or more counts. The chain is built from TRBV4-1 and TRBJ1-1; D not resolved. The CDR3 runs to 15 residues. Deletions cut 0 bases from V and 2 bases from J, with 10 bases between. Germline values: CDR1 MGHRA, CDR2 YSYEKL. This CDR3 is CASSQESGLNTEAFF. The DNA for the CDR3 is TGCGCCAGCAGCCAAGAATCCGGGCTTAACACTGAAGCTTTCTTT.

At least ten counts were recorded for this clonotype. V and J are TRBV20-1 and TRBJ1-5, with D perhaps TRBD1 (6 bases). Germline lookup yields CDR1 DFQATT and CDR2 SNEGSKA (reference sequence). The ends were cut back, 4 bases at V and 1 base at J, with 8 bases in the middle. The CDR3 runs 13 residues. The CDR3 DNA reads as TGCAGTGCTACAGGGGAGAGCAATCAGCCCCAGCATTTT. As protein: CSATGESNQPQHF.

This sequence joins TRBV28 and TRBJ1-1; weak D call: TRBD1 (5 bases). Trimming cost V 8 bases and J 1 base, with 14 bases left between them. Germline values: CDR1 MDHEN, CDR2 SYDVKM. CDR3 size: 14 residues. The CDR3 is CASPASGTNTEAFF. CDR3 nucleotides: TGTGCCAGCCCTGCCTCCGGGACGAACACTGAAGCTTTCTTT.

This clonotype has ten or more counts. The rearrangement links TRBV5-1 to TRBJ2-5, with 8 bases fitting TRBD2. CDR3 length equals 15 residues. After removal of 1 base from V and 3 bases from J, the junction contained 5 bases not matched to a gene. Germline V lookup: CDR1 SGHRS, CDR2 YFSETQ. CDR3 bases: TGCGCCAGCAGCTTGTTCGGACTAGCAGAAGAGACCCAGTACTTC. Protein sequence: CASSLFGLAEETQYF.

This clonotype occurred many times. The chain employs TRBV6-6 and TRBJ2-7; 7 bases fit TRBD1. Germline CDR1 reads MNHNY; CDR2 reads SVGAGI (reference sequence). Trimming cost V 4 bases and J 1 base; bases outside gene matches: 4. The CDR3 consists of 14 residues. The CDR3 region is CASSSTGQSYEQYF. CDR3 sequence (DNA): TGTGCCAGCAGTTCCACGGGACAGTCCTACGAGCAGTACTTC.

This clonotype appeared many times. The chain has TRBV10-3 and TRBJ1-3, with D perhaps TRBD1 (5 bases). Germline CDR1 reads ENHRY; CDR2 reads SYGVKD. V was cut by 2 bases and J by 0 bases, with 11 bases left in between. This CDR3 has 16 residues. CDR3 DNA sequence: TGTGCCATCAGTGAGGCAACAGGCGCCTCTGGAAACACCATATATTTT. Encoded protein: CAISEATGASGNTIYF.

The V and J genes are TRBV7-3 and TRBJ2-7; D perhaps matches TRBD2 (6 bases). CDR3 size: 14 residues. Between the trimmed V and J ends, which lost 5 bases and 3 bases, there was a span of 14 bases. CDR1 and CDR2 (germline): SGHTA, FQGTGA. The CDR3 sequence: CASSLAKEGYEQYF. CDR3 sequence (DNA): TGTGCCAGCAGCCTCGCGAAGGAGGGCTACGAGCAGTACTTC.